One sample yielded the 28 T cell receptor beta chains listed below, sequenced in a study of blood T cell repertoires in COVID-19 (dated by TCRdb to the early 2020s). Libraries were constructed by the immunoSEQ multiplex PCR assay. TCRdb carries this immuneACCESS record with in-frame sequences only. Its versions omit some clonotypes, under half of them owing to an unresolved V gene in the studies checked, with the rest unexplained. The sample includes 250,000 to 300,000 clones, with about 85% observed a single time. The top ten hold 3.6% of the sample. The specimen was peripheral blood. All receptors derive from a man younger than 35 with active or convalescent COVID-19.

This sequence joins TRBV14 and TRBJ1-2, with TRBD1 identical over 7 bases. Germline-derived CDR1 and CDR2 are SGHDN and FVKESK. CDR3 length: 15 amino acids. J gave up 6 bases and V 4 bases, and 11 bases lay outside the gene matches. The CDR3: CASSLADRVYNGYTF. As DNA, the CDR3 is TGTGCCAGCAGCCTCGCCGACAGGGTCTATAATGGCTACACCTTC. Full variable domain (outside the CDR3, taken from reference TRBV14 and TRBJ1-2): EAGVTQFPSHSVIEKGQTVTLRCDPISGHDNLYWYRRVMGKEIKFLLHFVKESKQDESGMPNNRFLAERTGGTYSTLKVQPAELEDSGVYFCASSLADRVYNGYTFGSGTRLTVV.

The J gene is TRBJ1-1, the V gene TRBV5-1, with no clear D. The germline V gene has CDR1 SGHRS and CDR2 YFSETQ. Trimming took off 0 bases at V and 6 bases at J, with 12 bases between the two ends. The CDR3 extends over 14 amino acids. The CDR3 coding sequence is TGCGCCAGCAGCTTGGTAGCCCTATCCCCTGAAGCTTTCTTT. Translating gives CASSLVALSPEAFF.

The chain uses TRBV14 and TRBJ2-2; D ambiguous. Germline CDR1 reads SGHDN; CDR2 reads FVKESK. V was shortened by 4 bases and J by 3 bases, with 6 bases between the two germline ends. The CDR3 extends over 13 amino acids. The CDR3 here is CASSRRDTGELFF. In nucleotides, the CDR3 is TGTGCCAGCAGCCGACGGGACACCGGGGAGCTGTTTTTT.

The CDR3 spells CASSWDSHYEQYF. CDR3 DNA sequence: TGTGCCAGCAGCTGGGACAGCCACTACGAGCAGTACTTC. V is TRBV7-2 and J is TRBJ2-7; the match to TRBD1 covers 7 bases. Germline CDR1 reads SGHTA; CDR2 reads FQGNSA. CDR3 length: 13 residues. V was clipped by 4 bases and J by 3 bases; unmatched bases: 3.

As for this clone: This sample also contains other DNA sequences that code for the same CDR3. The rearrangement joins TRBV6-5 to TRBJ2-7; 11 positions agree with TRBD2. Germline V gene data show CDR1 as MNHEY and CDR2 as SVGAGI. CDR3 length: 15 amino acids. V trimming: 3 bases; J trimming: 4 bases; junction bases outside the gene matches: 5. CDR3 amino acids: CASSYSLAGGYEQYF. For the CDR3, the DNA is TGTGCCAGCAGTTATTCCCTAGCGGGGGGATACGAGCAGTACTTC.

This clone came up a few times. V usage is TRBV5-4 and J usage is TRBJ2-5; possible D gene TRBD2, 6 bases. V lost 1 base and J 3 bases, leaving 13 bases between the germline ends. Germline CDR1 reads SGHNT; CDR2 reads YYREEE (reference sequence). The CDR3 is 15 residues long. CDR3 in amino acids: CASSLRSGGKETQYF. CDR3 nucleotides: TGTGCCAGCAGCTTGCGAAGCGGCGGGAAAGAGACCCAGTACTTC.

The chain couples TRBV12-3 or TRBV12-4 to TRBJ2-5; D may be TRBD2 (6 bases). The ends were cut back, 3 bases at V and 2 bases at J, with 7 bases in the middle. The CDR3 contains 13 residues. CDR3: CASSFAGQETQYF. The CDR3 region has the DNA TGTGCCAGCAGTTTCGCGGGGCAAGAGACCCAGTACTTC.

This clone came up once. CDR3 sequence reads: CASSFLAVKEQFF. CDR3 coding DNA: TGTGCCAGCAGCTTCCTAGCGGTAAAAGAGCAGTTCTTC. V usage is TRBV11-2 and J usage is TRBJ2-1, with 7 bases fitting TRBD2. Trimming at V came to 3 bases and at J to 10 bases, leaving 6 bases not matched to a gene. Germline-derived CDR1 and CDR2 are SGHAT and FQNNGV. The CDR3 runs to 13 residues.

This clone was detected a few times. This rearrangement joins TRBV7-2 to TRBJ2-3; TRBD2 might be the D (5 bases). Germline CDR1 SGHTA, CDR2 FQGNSA. CDR3 length: 14 residues. V shed 5 bases and J shed 2 bases, with 11 bases lying between them. CDR3 sequence reads: CASSTGLVTDTQYF. The CDR3 DNA reads as TGTGCCAGCAGCACCGGACTCGTCACAGATACGCAGTATTTT.

This rearrangement joins TRBV5-4 to TRBJ1-1; no clear D gene. CDR1 is SGHNT, CDR2 YYREEE, per germline (reference sequence). Trimming took 2 bases from V and 6 from J, leaving 11 bases between them. The CDR3 length is 13 residues. The CDR3 is CASSLNDYSEAFF. CDR3 DNA sequence: TGTGCCAGCAGCTTAAATGACTACTCTGAAGCTTTCTTT.

The chain uses TRBV13 and TRBJ2-4; maybe TRBD2 (5 bases). V was shortened by 5 bases and J by 3 bases, with 11 bases between the two germline ends. There are 14 residues in the CDR3. CDR1 PRHDT and CDR2 FYEKMQ come from the germline V gene (reference sequence). The CDR3 bases are TGTGCCAGCAGCCCCCAAGAGGGCAAAAACATTCAGTACTTC. The encoded protein is CASSPQEGKNIQYF.

The J gene is TRBJ2-3, the V gene TRBV18; 8 bases are shared with TRBD1. The CDR3 has 16 amino acids. Germline CDR1 and CDR2: KGHSH and LQKENI. V gave up 6 bases and J gave up 0 bases; unmatched junction bases: 8. CDR3: CASSRLDRASTDTQYF. Here the CDR3 DNA reads TGTGCCAGCTCCCGGCTGGACAGGGCTAGCACAGATACGCAGTATTTT.

The gene calls are TRBV9 and TRBJ1-6; D is unresolved. This CDR3 has 15 amino acids. Trimming took 4 bases from V and 0 from J, leaving 8 bases between them. Per the germline V gene, CDR1 is SGDLS and CDR2 is YYNGEE. The CDR3 is CASSTFSSYNSPLHF. The CDR3 region has the DNA TGTGCCAGCAGCACCTTCAGCTCCTATAATTCACCCCTCCACTTT. Using reference TRBV9 and TRBJ1-6 for the parts outside the CDR3, the full variable domain is DSGVTQTPKHLITATGQRVTLRCSPRSGDLSVYWYQQSLDQGLQFLIQYYNGEERAKGNILERFSAQQFPDLHSELNLSSLELGDSALYFCASSTFSSYNSPLHFGNGTRLTVT.

The genes are TRBV2 and TRBJ2-7; maybe TRBD2 (7 bases). V lost 10 bases, J lost 3 bases, and 13 bases lay in between. The germline V gene encodes CDR1 SNHLY and CDR2 FYNNEI. CDR3 length: 12 amino acids. In nucleotides, the CDR3 is TGTGCCACCCGAGGGGGGGACTACGAGCAGTACTTC. Translation: CATRGGDYEQYF. Full variable domain (remainder filled in from reference TRBV2 and TRBJ2-7): EPEVTQTPSHQVTQMGQEVILRCVPISNHLYFYWYRQILGQKVEFLVSFYNNEISEKSEIFDDQFSVERPDGSNFTLKIRSTKLEDSAMYFCATRGGDYEQYFGPGTRLTVT.

V is TRBV5-4 and J is TRBJ2-7, with D unclear. The CDR3 has 14 amino acids. In germline, CDR1 is SGHNT, CDR2 YYREEE (reference sequence). V was shortened by 1 base and J by 2 bases, with 10 bases between the two germline ends. The CDR3 region has the DNA TGTGCCAGCAGCTTGTTGCTCAGGCCCTACGAGCAGTACTTC. Amino acids: CASSLLLRPYEQYF.

The gene calls are TRBV19 and TRBJ2-5; possibly TRBD2 for D (5 bases). CDR1 and CDR2 from the germline V gene are LNHDA and SQIVND (reference sequence). Trimming cost V 7 bases and J 7 bases, with 10 bases left between them. There are 11 residues in the CDR3. The CDR3 protein is CASISGGTQYF. The CDR3 DNA is TGTGCCAGTATAAGCGGCGGGACCCAGTACTTC.

CDR3 sequence (DNA): TGCGCCAGCAGTGATAAGGCAGACAATTGGTGGAATGAGCAGTTCTTC. The encoded protein is CASSDKADNWWNEQFF. This sequence joins TRBV10-2 and TRBJ2-1; no clear D gene. The V gene lost 3 bases and the J gene lost 7 bases, with 19 bases spanning the gap. The germline gives CDR1 WSHSY, CDR2 SAAADI. CDR3 length: 16 residues.

The chain joins TRBV29-1 to TRBJ1-5; possibly TRBD1 for D (5 bases). Germline V CDR1 and CDR2: SQVTM, ANQGSEA. There are 13 residues in the CDR3. V was clipped by 7 bases and J by 4 bases, with 14 bases between them. For the CDR3, the DNA is TGCAGCGCCGGATTAGGGGTGAATCAGCCCCAGCATTTT. Its protein product is CSAGLGVNQPQHF. Complete variable domain (other parts from reference TRBV29-1 and TRBJ1-5): SAVISQKPSRDICQRGTSLTIQCQVDSQVTMMFWYRQQPGQSLTLIATANQGSEATYESGFVIDKFPISRPNLTFSTLTVSNMSPEDSSIYLCSAGLGVNQPQHFGDGTRLSIL.

In this sample, this clone turned up once. The J gene is TRBJ2-3, the V gene TRBV7-9; TRBD1 aligns across 9 bases. The junction had 8 bases not matched to a gene; V was cut back by 5 bases and J by 5 bases. CDR3 length: 15 amino acids. Germline lookup yields CDR1 SEHNR and CDR2 FQNEAQ (reference sequence). Written as DNA, the CDR3 is TGTGCCAGCAGCCCCGGGACAGGGTTTCTAGATACGCAGTATTTT. Translation gives CASSPGTGFLDTQYF.

The V call is TRBV6-1, the J call TRBJ1-2, with a possible D match to TRBD1 (6 bases). This CDR3 spans 15 amino acids. CDR1 and CDR2 from the germline V gene are MNHNS and SASEGT. Trimming cost V 3 bases and J 3 bases, with 14 bases left between them. The DNA for the CDR3 is TGTGCCAGCAGTGAGCTGGGGGCAGGGCACTATGGCTACACCTTC. Protein sequence: CASSELGAGHYGYTF.

J is TRBJ2-7 and V is TRBV27; the D gene is possibly TRBD1 (6 bases). Trimming removed 5 bases at V and 3 bases at J, with 20 bases between. The CDR3 is 16 residues long. Germline V lookup: CDR1 MNHEY, CDR2 SMNVEV (reference sequence). CDR3 bases: TGTGCCAGCAGTCCCCTGTCATGGGACACGAACTACGAGCAGTACTTC. Translating it yields CASSPLSWDTNYEQYF.

The J gene is TRBJ1-2, the V gene TRBV2, with D perhaps matching TRBD1 (6 bases). V lost 1 base to trimming and J lost 4 bases, with 16 bases between them. The CDR3 has 16 residues. From germline, CDR1 is SNHLY and CDR2 FYNNEI. Here the CDR3 reads CASSEGTAYDIYGYTF. The CDR3, as DNA: TGTGCCAGCAGTGAAGGGACAGCGTATGATATCTATGGCTACACCTTC.

The V gene is TRBV5-6, the J gene TRBJ1-2; 11 bases agree with TRBD1. This CDR3 spans 15 amino acids. Trimming removed 4 bases from V and 9 bases from J; junction bases left unmatched: 11. Germline CDR1 SGHDT, CDR2 YYEEEE. CDR3 DNA: TGTGCCAGCAGCCCCACGCGGGACAGGGGGAATCGCTACACCTTC. As protein: CASSPTRDRGNRYTF.

The genes are TRBV9 and TRBJ1-6; D might be TRBD1 (5 bases). V was pared by 0 bases and J by 6 bases, with 7 bases between. This CDR3 region has 14 residues. Germline CDR1 reads SGDLS; CDR2 reads YYNGEE. CDR3 amino acids: CASSVGGVNSPLHF. CDR3 in DNA: TGTGCCAGCAGCGTAGGGGGGGTTAATTCACCCCTCCACTTT.

The chain uses TRBV5-6 and TRBJ2-7, with D hard to call. The CDR3 consists of 12 residues. Trimming pared 1 base from V and 7 bases from J, leaving 9 bases between. Germline V gene data show CDR1 as SGHDT and CDR2 as YYEEEE. DNA of the CDR3: TGTGCCAGCAGCTTGCGGAGAGGAGAGCAGTACTTC. Translation: CASSLRRGEQYF. The variable domain in full, completed from reference TRBV5-6 and TRBJ2-7, reads DAGVTQSPTHLIKTRGQQVTLRCSPKSGHDTVSWYQQALGQGPQFIFQYYEEEERQRGNFPDRFSGHQFPNYSSELNVNALLLGDSALYLCASSLRRGEQYFGPGTRLTVT.

The chain recombines TRBV6-5 with TRBJ2-7, with 7 bases matching TRBD2. CDR1 and CDR2 from the germline V gene are MNHEY and SVGAGI. The CDR3 contains 13 residues. V was pared by 8 bases and J by 2 bases, with 6 bases of the junction left unmatched. CDR3 DNA: TGTGCCAGCGCGGGAGTCCGTACCTACGAGCAGTACTTC. It encodes CASAGVRTYEQYF.

The chain links TRBV12-3 or TRBV12-4 to TRBJ2-5; weak D call: TRBD2 (6 bases). Trimming left V 6 bases short and J 2 bases short, with 10 bases between. The CDR3 totals 13 residues. The CDR3 here is CASRPGVQETQYF. CDR3 coding DNA: TGTGCCAGCAGACCGGGGGTACAAGAGACCCAGTACTTC.

The chain carries TRBV10-1 and TRBJ2-3, with 11 bases fitting TRBD2. This CDR3 is built from 17 residues. The germline CDR1 and CDR2 sequences are WNHNN and SYGVQD (reference sequence). V lost 0 bases to trimming and J lost 8 bases; unmatched junction nucleotides: 10. This CDR3 reads CASSESWASGRPGTQYF. The CDR3 DNA is TGCGCCAGCAGTGAGTCGTGGGCTAGCGGGAGGCCCGGTACGCAGTATTTT.